This T cell receptor beta chain was documented in a study of STAT5B mutations in CD4+ large granular lymphocyte leukemia. Study-wide findings and caveats: Top patient clones used TRBV06 genes more often: 8/27 versus 2/35 in controls.

Measured with immunoSEQ multiplex PCR; TCRdb has only the in-frame clones, and not every one. The table includes fewer than 40,000 clones, roughly 76% detected once. This CDR3 has 16 amino acids. Trimming removed 0 bases at V and 2 bases at J, with 8 bases between. Germline CDR1 is SGHDN and CDR2 is FVKESK. A remark on this clone: Antigen specificity is unknown.

This sequence joins TRBV14 and TRBJ2-6; weak D call: TRBD2 (6 bases). The material sequenced was CD4+ T cells from blood buffy coats. This clonotype originated in a human donor in good health. Here the CDR3 DNA reads TGTGCCAGCAGCCAAGATTGGGGGGCTGGGGCCAACGTCCTGACTTTC. Encoded protein: CASSQDWGAGANVLTF.